The 27 T cell receptor beta chains below were found in one sample sequenced in a study. Via MiXCR, TCRdb re-called the 5' RACE reads, giving one row per CDR3 protein. The table records 8,400 or so distinct CDR3 sequences, approximately 57% of them present only once. The material sequenced was tumor-infiltrating memory CD4+ T cells sorted from the breast tumor. Subset given: memory CD4+ T cells, CD4+CD45RO+CD25-. All receptors come from a female donor with breast cancer.

This clonotype was seen only a few times. The genes are TRBV20-1 and TRBJ2-7, with 9 bases identical to TRBD1. CDR1 and CDR2 (germline): DFQATT, SNEGSKA (reference sequence). V lost 6 bases to trimming and J lost 4 bases; unmatched junction nucleotides: 4. This CDR3 is 12 amino acids long. The CDR3: CSALDRGYEQYF. As DNA, the CDR3 is TGCAGTGCCCTGGACAGGGGTTACGAGCAGTACTTC.

V usage is TRBV12-3 or TRBV12-4 and J usage is TRBJ2-3; D assignment may be TRBD1 or TRBD2 (5 bases each). The CDR3 runs 14 residues. Between the trimmed V and J ends, which lost 5 bases and 5 bases, there was a span of 14 bases. CDR3 in DNA: TGTGCCAGCAGTATCAGGGACGTTCAAGATACGCAGTATTTT. As protein: CASSIRDVQDTQYF.

The CDR3 reads CASAQGEETQYF. CDR3 in DNA: TGTGCCAGTGCTCAGGGGGAAGAGACCCAGTACTTC. The gene calls are TRBV10-3 and TRBJ2-5, with 7 bases matching TRBD1. The CDR3 length is 12 residues. Trimming took 10 bases from V and 3 from J; bases not matched to a gene: 5. Germline V gene data show CDR1 as ENHRY and CDR2 as SYGVKD.

This clonotype was seen only once. The V gene is TRBV7-3, the J gene TRBJ2-2, with D unresolved. V was clipped by 5 bases and J by 0 bases, with 7 bases between them. Germline values: CDR1 SGHTA, CDR2 FQGTGA. CDR3 length equals 14 residues. The CDR3 DNA sequence: TGTGCCAGCAGCAAAACACCGAACACCGGGGAGCTGTTTTTT. Residues: CASSKTPNTGELFF.

CDR3 coding DNA: TGCAGTGCTGAACAAGATCCAATCGGCAATGAGCAGTTCTTC. It yields the protein CSAEQDPIGNEQFF. V and J are TRBV20-1 and TRBJ2-1; unclear D gene. Germline CDR1 and CDR2: DFQATT and SNEGSKA (reference sequence). The V gene lost 5 bases and the J gene lost 6 bases, with 17 bases spanning the gap. The CDR3 is made up of 14 amino acids.

The gene calls are TRBV7-9 and TRBJ2-3; 7 positions match TRBD2. Trimming removed 5 bases from V and 0 bases from J; junction bases left unmatched: 14. Germline V gene data show CDR1 as SEHNR and CDR2 as FQNEAQ (reference sequence). The CDR3 runs to 18 residues. This CDR3 reads CASSPGTNGAFSTDTQYF. The DNA for the CDR3 is TGTGCCAGCAGCCCCGGGACTAACGGGGCATTTAGCACAGATACGCAGTATTTT.

Remarks on this clonotype: The CDR3 end shows no conserved phenylalanine or tryptophan, and so a read error is likely. This rearrangement joins TRBV29-1 to TRBJ2-3; D possibly corresponds to TRBD2 (6 bases). Germline lookup yields CDR1 SQVTM and CDR2 ANQGSEA. V shed 6 bases and J shed 1 base, with 23 bases lying between them. CDR3 length: 17 residues. DNA for the CDR3: TGCAGCGTAAAGGTCGGCGGGGCGAGGAGTGGCACAGATACGCAGTATTCT. Translating it yields CSVKVGGARSGTDTQYS.

V is TRBV6-1 and J is TRBJ2-7; 8 positions match TRBD1. Germline-derived CDR1 and CDR2 are MNHNS and SASEGT. J gave up 0 bases and V 5 bases, and 6 bases lay outside the gene matches. The CDR3 is 15 amino acids. The CDR3 region is CASSTRDRNSYEQYF. The CDR3 nucleotides read TGTGCCAGCAGTACTCGGGACAGGAACTCCTACGAGCAGTACTTC.

This sequence joins TRBV7-2 and TRBJ1-3; weak D call: TRBD1 (5 bases). Germline CDR1 and CDR2: SGHTA and FQGNSA. The CDR3 is 14 residues long. V was clipped by 3 bases and J by 7 bases, with 13 bases between them. The CDR3 nucleotides are TGTGCCAGCAGCTTTGCGGGGCTCGTGAACACCATATATTTT. This encodes CASSFAGLVNTIYF.

The V and J genes are TRBV2 and TRBJ2-1, with TRBD2 matching 8 bases. This CDR3 region has 14 residues. Germline lookup yields CDR1 SNHLY and CDR2 FYNNEI. V was clipped by 8 bases and J by 6 bases; unmatched bases: 9. The CDR3, as DNA: TGTGCCAGCCTGGGGCGGGGGGCCGTCAATGAGCAGTTCTTC. It codes for CASLGRGAVNEQFF.

This clonotype has a handful of counts. The chain has TRBV20-1 and TRBJ2-2, with D possibly being TRBD2 (6 bases). V dropped 4 bases and J dropped 2 bases, with 17 bases sitting between them. The CDR3 length is 16 residues. Germline V gives CDR1 DFQATT, CDR2 SNEGSKA (reference sequence). CDR3 amino acids: CSAKVRLATNTGELFF. The DNA for the CDR3 is TGCAGTGCTAAGGTGCGGCTAGCGACAAACACCGGGGAGCTGTTTTTT.

This clonotype was observed a handful of times. The chain has TRBV7-3 and TRBJ2-3; D is possibly TRBD1 (6 bases). Trimming removed 5 bases from V and 2 bases from J, with 11 bases in between. The CDR3 spans 14 residues. Per the germline V gene, CDR1 is SGHTA and CDR2 is FQGTGA. CDR3 coding DNA: TGTGCCAGCAGCGCCGGACAGACCACAGATACGCAGTATTTT. This codes for CASSAGQTTDTQYF.

This chain uses TRBV4-2 with TRBJ2-1, with 10 bases fitting TRBD2. In germline, CDR1 is LGHNA, CDR2 YNFKEQ. The CDR3 has 18 amino acids. After removal of 0 bases from V and 2 bases from J, the junction contained 7 bases not matched to a gene. In DNA, the CDR3 is TGTGCCAGCAGCCAAGATCAGAGCGGGAGGGCCGCCTACAATGAGCAGTTCTTC. Protein product: CASSQDQSGRAAYNEQFF.

This clonotype was counted between two and nine times. CDR3 bases: TGCAGTGCTAGAGCATCCAGGGCAGGCGCCGGTTCACCCCTCCACTTT. Translation: CSARASRAGAGSPLHF. The chain joins TRBV20-1 to TRBJ1-6, with D maybe TRBD1 (5 bases). The CDR3 runs 16 residues. V lost 1 base and J lost 9, with 19 bases in between. Germline CDR1 and CDR2: DFQATT and SNEGSKA (reference sequence).

This clonotype was picked up a small number of times. The germline gene is not matched at one end of the junction; a read error may be the cause. This chain links TRBV12-3 or TRBV12-4 with TRBJ2-7; D might be TRBD1 (6 bases). The CDR3 covers 12 residues. The CDR3 DNA sequence: TGTACCAGCAGTTGGCAGGGGTGGGAGCAGTACTTC. This sequence encodes CTSSWQGWEQYF.

This clonotype has just a few counts. This chain links TRBV20-1 with TRBJ2-7; 10 nucleotides align to TRBD2. CDR1 is DFQATT, CDR2 SNEGSKA, per germline (reference sequence). With V trimmed by 2 bases and J by 4 bases, 8 bases remained unmatched. The CDR3 consists of 15 residues. DNA of the CDR3: TGCAGTGCTAGAAGGAGCGGGAGGGTTATGTACGAGCAGTACTTC. Encoded protein: CSARRSGRVMYEQYF.

Remarks on this clonotype: A junction end diverges from the germline sequence, so it may reflect a read error. The chain recombines TRBV6-1 with TRBJ2-3; unclear D gene. The germline gives CDR1 MNHNS, CDR2 SASEGT. The CDR3 spans 19 residues. The CDR3 DNA is TGTGCCAGCAGGGCTAACGACCCACTGTACTTCCGTGGCACAGATACGCAGTGTTTT. Translating it yields CASRANDPLYFRGTDTQCF.

This clonotype was observed a few times. The chain couples TRBV12-3 or TRBV12-4 to TRBJ1-1; TRBD1 is a possible D gene (5 bases). The CDR3 is 10 amino acids. The V gene lost 8 bases and the J gene lost 8 bases, with 9 bases spanning the gap. CDR3 loop: CASRRTEAFF. For the CDR3, the DNA is TGTGCCAGCCGGAGGACAGAAGCTTTCTTT.

The rearrangement links TRBV4-3 to TRBJ2-2, with TRBD1 as a possible D gene (5 bases). Germline V gene lookup returns CDR1 LGHNA and CDR2 YSLEER. V lost 2 bases and J 7 bases, leaving 11 bases between the germline ends. The CDR3 contains 14 residues. Here the CDR3 DNA reads TGCGCCAGCAGCCAACAAGGGGCTGACGGGGAGCTGTTTTTT. This translates into CASSQQGADGELFF.

This clonotype turned up a few times. The chain is built from TRBV28 and TRBJ2-1, with TRBD1 matching over 11 bases. V was clipped by 6 bases and J by 8 bases; unmatched bases: 9. This CDR3 spans 15 amino acids. The germline CDR1 and CDR2 sequences are MDHEN and SYDVKM. The CDR3 is CASSPGTGGRDEQFF. The CDR3 DNA reads TGTGCCAGCAGCCCCGGGACAGGGGGTAGGGATGAGCAGTTCTTC. The full variable domain, rest sourced from reference TRBV28 and TRBJ2-1, is DVKVTQSSRYLVKRTGEKVFLECVQDMDHENMFWYRQDPGLGLRLIYFSYDVKMKEKGDIPEGYSVSREKKERFSLILESASTNQTSMYLCASSPGTGGRDEQFFGPGTRLTVL.

This chain connects TRBV3-1 to TRBJ1-1, with TRBD1 as a possible D gene (5 bases). The CDR3 is 14 amino acids. V lost 0 bases and J lost 13, with 18 bases in between. Germline values: CDR1 LGHDT, CDR2 YNNKEL (reference sequence). In nucleotides, the CDR3 is TGTGCCAGCAGCCAAGACCCCTCAATCATCAGGGTTTTCTTT. This codes for CASSQDPSIIRVFF.

The CDR3 DNA reads as TGTGCCAGTAACGGCGGCTATGGCTACACCTTC. Protein product: CASNGGYGYTF. The chain recombines TRBV19 with TRBJ1-2; D remains unclear. The CDR3 is 11 amino acids. V gave up 7 bases and J gave up 4 bases, with 7 bases separating them. The germline V gene has CDR1 LNHDA and CDR2 SQIVND (reference sequence).

V usage is TRBV29-1 and J usage is TRBJ1-1; D is unresolved. This CDR3 is built from 13 residues. Germline assignment: CDR1 SQVTM and CDR2 ANQGSEA. Trimming removed 6 bases at V and 3 bases at J, with 14 bases between. Here the CDR3 DNA reads TGCAGCGTCGGCCAGAGGGTCCACACTGAAGCTTTCTTT. Residues: CSVGQRVHTEAFF.

This clonotype appeared a few times. The J gene is TRBJ2-7, the V gene TRBV7-7, with a weak D call TRBD1 (5 bases). Germline CDR1 and CDR2: SSHAT and FNYEAQ (reference sequence). The CDR3 is made up of 13 amino acids. Trimming shortened V by 5 bases and J by 5 bases, and 13 bases separated the two germline ends. The CDR3 nucleotides are TGTGCCAGCAGCGAGGACACTGGAGACGAGCAGTACTTC. Its protein is CASSEDTGDEQYF.

The gene calls are TRBV6-5 and TRBJ2-7; D is ambiguous. The CDR3 is made up of 15 amino acids. Germline CDR1 is MNHEY and CDR2 is SVGAGI. V was clipped by 0 bases and J by 3 bases, with 12 bases between them. Here the CDR3 reads CASSYSQQDDYEQYF. The CDR3 DNA reads as TGTGCCAGCAGTTACTCCCAGCAGGATGACTACGAGCAGTACTTC.

This clonotype was counted a single time. The chain recombines TRBV7-6 with TRBJ2-2, with D tentatively TRBD1 (6 bases). CDR3 length: 14 residues. The V gene lost 5 bases and the J gene lost 6 bases, with 13 bases spanning the gap. CDR1 and CDR2 from the germline V gene are SGHVS and FNYEAQ. In DNA, the CDR3 is TGTGCCAGCAGCCTACGAACAGGGCCCGGGGAGCTGTTTTTT. Its protein product is CASSLRTGPGELFF.

This clonotype was seen only a few times. The V call is TRBV12-3 or TRBV12-4, the J call TRBJ1-6; D might be TRBD1 (6 bases). This CDR3 is built from 13 residues. Trimming removed 7 bases from V and 4 bases from J, with 8 bases in between. CDR3 DNA: TGTGCCAGCACCGGACAGTATAATTCACCCCTCCACTTT. Its translation is CASTGQYNSPLHF.